Listed here are 6 T cell receptor beta chains from one sample, sequenced in a study of blood T cells in healthy people across ages. Together with a sample-barcoded 5' primer, a J-beta primer mix was included in a second PCR lasting about 7 to 11 cycles. One entry per CDR3 protein, called by TCRdb with MiXCR from the 5' RACE reads. The sample lists more than 1.4 million distinct CDR3 sequences; approximately 38% were seen once. Sequencing was performed on blood. Receptor source: a woman in her late teens or twenties in good health.

This clonotype showed up just a few times. The chain combines TRBV7-9 with TRBJ1-5; D perhaps matches TRBD1 (6 bases). V lost 1 base and J lost 2, with 12 bases in between. CDR3 length: 16 amino acids. Germline lookup yields CDR1 SEHNR and CDR2 FQNEAQ (reference sequence). CDR3 amino acids: CASSLGAGAGNQPQHF. The DNA for the CDR3 is TGTGCCAGCAGCTTAGGGGCAGGGGCTGGCAATCAGCCCCAGCATTTT.

The sample holds a few counts of this clonotype. The chain combines TRBV10-3 with TRBJ2-4, with 9 bases that match TRBD1. The CDR3 is made up of 17 amino acids. V shed 6 bases, J shed 2 bases, and the junction held 11 bases outside the gene matches. Germline lookup yields CDR1 ENHRY and CDR2 SYGVKD. Here the CDR3 reads CAISEPGQGIPKNIQYF. The CDR3 coding sequence is TGTGCCATCAGCGAGCCCGGACAGGGGATACCCAAAAACATTCAGTACTTC.

This clonotype turned up a few times. This chain links TRBV12-3 or TRBV12-4 with TRBJ2-1; the match to TRBD1 covers 10 bases. This CDR3 comprises 19 residues. V dropped 5 bases and J dropped 4; count of bases not matched to a gene: 17. The CDR3 reads CASSLGPLKPGQGYNEQFF. As DNA, the CDR3 is TGTGCCAGCAGTCTAGGCCCTCTAAAACCGGGACAGGGGTACAATGAGCAGTTCTTC.

The V and J genes are TRBV20-1 and TRBJ2-1; D unresolved. The ends were cut back, 5 bases at V and 12 bases at J, with 17 bases in the middle. CDR1 is DFQATT, CDR2 SNEGSKA, per germline (reference sequence). The CDR3 contains 12 residues. CDR3 sequence: CSAYDFPKGQFF. The CDR3 DNA reads as TGCAGTGCTTATGACTTCCCAAAGGGGCAGTTCTTC.

This clonotype was counted a few times. The rearrangement links TRBV28 to TRBJ2-7; D call uncertain. The germline V and J ends were trimmed by 5 bases and 7 bases, with 9 bases remaining between them. The CDR3 totals 11 residues. Germline V gene lookup returns CDR1 MDHEN and CDR2 SYDVKM. The CDR3 loop reads CASSAQREQYF. The CDR3 bases are TGTGCCAGCAGTGCGCAGAGGGAGCAGTACTTC.

For the CDR3, the DNA is TGTGCCAGCAGTGAACGGGGACTAGCGGGACCAGATACGCAGTATTTT. Translation: CASSERGLAGPDTQYF. The genes are TRBV2 and TRBJ2-3; 13 nucleotides line up with TRBD2. The CDR3 is 16 amino acids. Germline CDR1 is SNHLY and CDR2 is FYNNEI. J gave up 4 bases and V 2 bases, and 3 bases lay outside the gene matches.